This is a list of T cell receptor beta chains from one sample in a study of blood T cells in healthy people across ages. TCRdb recomputed calls from the 5' RACE reads with MiXCR, one row per CDR3 protein. The data hold roughly 1,800,000 distinct CDR3 sequences, with roughly 50% observed a single time. The sequencing sample was made of blood. The receptors were gathered from a woman in her thirties or forties in good health. Each CDR3 is given with its conserved first and last residue.

j_call: NA; v_call: TRBV10-3; cdr3_aa: CATASGGADEQYF
j_call: TRBJ1-2; v_call: TRBV7-6; cdr3_aa: CASSTDRGLGGYTF
j_call: TRBJ2-5; v_call: TRBV6-2/TRBV6-3; cdr3_aa: CASIRLAGTQETQYF
j_call: TRBJ1-6; v_call: TRBV28; cdr3_aa: CASSFHGQGSSPLHF
j_call: TRBJ2-5; v_call: TRBV20-1; cdr3_aa: CSAPGQGRQETQYF
j_call: TRBJ2-3; v_call: TRBV10-3; cdr3_aa: CAISERRTDTQYF
j_call: TRBJ2-7; v_call: TRBV4-3; cdr3_aa: CASSQDDSYSSYEQYF
j_call: TRBJ2-1; v_call: TRBV29-1; cdr3_aa: CSVDRYNVQFF
j_call: TRBJ1-6; v_call: TRBV7-2; cdr3_aa: CASSLPRRYNSPLHF
j_call: TRBJ2-6; v_call: TRBV11-2; cdr3_aa: CASSSRSLADYSGANVLTF
j_call: TRBJ1-2; v_call: TRBV27; cdr3_aa: CASSQQAGALTF
j_call: TRBJ2-3; v_call: TRBV2; cdr3_aa: CASSEALRQGTDTQYF
j_call: TRBJ2-7; v_call: TRBV2; cdr3_aa: CASKWLSSYEQYF
j_call: TRBJ2-7; v_call: TRBV20-1; cdr3_aa: CSANRQGAYEQYF
j_call: TRBJ2-7; v_call: TRBV28; cdr3_aa: CASSSSTGTLLSYEQYF
j_call: TRBJ2-1; v_call: TRBV7-9; cdr3_aa: CASVTGQGPQFF
j_call: TRBJ1-5; v_call: TRBV4-3; cdr3_aa: CASSQEGFSNQPQHF
j_call: TRBJ2-5; v_call: TRBV11-2; cdr3_aa: CASSLPPSGGKETQYF
j_call: TRBJ2-1; v_call: TRBV7-2; cdr3_aa: CASSPDRARSLEQFF
j_call: TRBJ2-3; v_call: TRBV20-1; cdr3_aa: CSARSPTETDTQYF
j_call: TRBJ1-2; v_call: TRBV7-2; cdr3_aa: CASSLALRSYTF
j_call: TRBJ2-7; v_call: TRBV3-1; cdr3_aa: CASSQGEDKTGTGWGEQYF
j_call: NA; v_call: TRBV24-1; cdr3_aa: CATSDSTRGGETQYF
j_call: TRBJ2-6; v_call: TRBV7-2; cdr3_aa: CASSRQGTSGANVLTF
j_call: TRBJ2-7; v_call: TRBV6-2/TRBV6-3; cdr3_aa: CASSRTGTGRDEQYF
j_call: TRBJ2-1; v_call: TRBV13; cdr3_aa: CASTRRGGYNEQFF
j_call: TRBJ1-2; v_call: TRBV6-1; cdr3_aa: CASSERAGNYGYTF
j_call: TRBJ2-1; v_call: TRBV15; cdr3_aa: CATSVRTGGTAYNEQFF
j_call: TRBJ2-7; v_call: TRBV27; cdr3_aa: CASSLMENYEQYF
j_call: TRBJ2-7; v_call: TRBV28; cdr3_aa: CASSPQDRHEQYF
j_call: TRBJ2-7; v_call: TRBV20-1; cdr3_aa: CSASRDSLQYF
j_call: TRBJ2-5; v_call: TRBV27; cdr3_aa: CASGLSPFQGETQYF
j_call: NA; v_call: TRBV20-1; cdr3_aa: CSALPGYEQYF
j_call: TRBJ1-5; v_call: TRBV4-3; cdr3_aa: CASSQDNLAYNQPQHF
j_call: TRBJ2-1; v_call: TRBV4-2; cdr3_aa: CASSHGLGFEQFF
j_call: TRBJ2-5; v_call: TRBV3-1; cdr3_aa: CASSQVHRRYQEWTQYF
j_call: TRBJ2-1; v_call: TRBV6-5; cdr3_aa: CASTLGVGEQFF
j_call: TRBJ2-1; v_call: TRBV12-3/TRBV12-4; cdr3_aa: CASSLGTGLGPYNEQFF
j_call: TRBJ1-2; v_call: TRBV28; cdr3_aa: CASSLTGFNYGYTF
j_call: TRBJ2-5; v_call: TRBV7-9; cdr3_aa: CASIQEGPETQYF
j_call: TRBJ2-7; v_call: TRBV7-8; cdr3_aa: CASSLVNAAGRYEQYF
j_call: TRBJ2-5; v_call: TRBV6-2/TRBV6-3; cdr3_aa: CASSYRAGGFQETQYF
j_call: TRBJ2-1; v_call: TRBV11-2; cdr3_aa: CASTRDRTKNEQFF
j_call: TRBJ2-7; v_call: TRBV29-1; cdr3_aa: CSVIGREGTYEQYF
j_call: TRBJ2-1; v_call: TRBV20-1; cdr3_aa: CSLRGGGNEQFF
j_call: TRBJ2-7; v_call: TRBV7-9; cdr3_aa: CASSLRQAETYEQYF
j_call: TRBJ2-2; v_call: TRBV4-1; cdr3_aa: CASSQGGRRTNTGELFF
j_call: TRBJ1-2; v_call: TRBV28; cdr3_aa: CASSTAPVGVHGYTF
j_call: TRBJ2-3; v_call: TRBV7-2; cdr3_aa: CASSSRVSGDTQYF
j_call: TRBJ1-5; v_call: TRBV2; cdr3_aa: CASGRANNQPQHF
j_call: NA; v_call: TRBV9; cdr3_aa: CASSGPTGLRETQYF
j_call: TRBJ2-1; v_call: TRBV11-2; cdr3_aa: CASSPLNRLAEGGNEQFF